A single sample is the source of the 3 T cell receptor beta chains below, sequenced in a study of blood T cell repertoires in COVID-19 (TCRdb year 2020). The library relied on the immunoSEQ multiplex PCR assay. TCRdb's version of the immuneACCESS table is confined to in-frame rearrangements and falls short of the full clone set. An unresolved V gene accounts for under half of the shortfall where checked; the remainder is of unknown origin. The sample yields 80,000 to 100,000 clones; about 90% were counted once. Jointly, the top ten make up about 20% of the sample. Sequences were obtained from peripheral blood. Receptor source: a human donor in a cohort sampled during active COVID-19.

The chain employs TRBV6-2 or TRBV6-3 and TRBJ1-6, with 7 nucleotides matching TRBD1. This CDR3 contains 20 residues. The V segment lost 4 bases and the J segment 2 bases; nucleotides outside the gene matches: 17. Looked up from germline, CDR1 is MNHEY and CDR2 is SVGEGT. The CDR3 region is CASSSWARGYPGPYNSPLHF. CDR3 DNA: TGTGCCAGCAGTTCGTGGGCCAGGGGGTACCCAGGACCCTATAATTCACCCCTCCACTTT.

The J gene is TRBJ2-7, the V gene TRBV7-8, with D possibly TRBD2 on 5 matching bases. This CDR3 has 15 residues. V dropped 1 base and J dropped 6 bases, with 16 bases sitting between them. Germline CDR1 reads SGHVS; CDR2 reads FQNEAQ. CDR3 protein: CASSLVRAGIGEQYF. The CDR3 bases are TGTGCCAGCAGCTTAGTACGGGCGGGTATAGGCGAGCAGTACTTC.

Regarding this clone: Other DNA sequences within the sample encode an identical CDR3. The chain uses TRBV5-1 and TRBJ2-7; possibly TRBD1 for D (5 bases). V lost 0 bases, J lost 5 bases, and 12 bases lay in between. Germline CDR1 SGHRS, CDR2 YFSETQ. The CDR3 has 14 amino acids. The CDR3: CASSLDSGRDEQYF. The DNA for the CDR3 is TGCGCCAGCAGCTTGGATTCAGGGCGCGACGAGCAGTACTTC.